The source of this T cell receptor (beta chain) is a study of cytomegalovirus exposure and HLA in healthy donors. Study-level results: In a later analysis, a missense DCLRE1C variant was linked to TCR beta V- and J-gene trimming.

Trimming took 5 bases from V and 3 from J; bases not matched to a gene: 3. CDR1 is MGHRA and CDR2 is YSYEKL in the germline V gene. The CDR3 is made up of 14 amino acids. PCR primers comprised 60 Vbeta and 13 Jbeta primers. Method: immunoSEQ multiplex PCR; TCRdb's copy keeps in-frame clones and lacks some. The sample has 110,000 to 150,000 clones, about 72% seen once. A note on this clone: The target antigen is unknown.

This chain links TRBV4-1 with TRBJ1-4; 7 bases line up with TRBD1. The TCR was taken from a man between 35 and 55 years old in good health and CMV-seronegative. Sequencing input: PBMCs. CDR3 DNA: TGCGCCAGCAGCAAGGGACAGTCTAATGAAAAACTGTTTTTT. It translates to CASSKGQSNEKLFF.